This T cell receptor beta chain emerged from a study of human T cells and chemical hapten exposure. TCRdb re-called the RACE reads with MiXCR, one entry per CDR3 protein. The sample yields about 96,000 distinct CDR3 sequences, over 7.5% seen once. Time point in this sample: patch test 2, 6 weeks after DPC sensitization. Treatment specified: therapeutic diphenylcyclopropenone sensitization with weekly scalp DPC. In every case, blood was obtained before the patch test was applied. The sample holds many counts of this clonotype. Its antigen is still unknown. The CDR3 consists of 16 residues. Germline CDR1 and CDR2: MNHEY and SVGAGI. J lost 6 bases, V lost 0 bases, and 8 bases had no gene match. Study-wide points: It was expanded TCRs that formed significantly more large CDR3 similarity clusters than controls did.

The TCR originated in a woman aged 40 to 49 with alopecia areata. Some clones in this sample may be carry-over from other donors' samples. The sequences come from whole blood, collected in connection with sensitization to the hapten diphenylcyclopropenone (DPC). The chain links TRBV6-5 to TRBJ1-5; 7 bases map to TRBD1. The DNA for the CDR3 is TGTGCCAGCAGTTACTCCAATACAGGGGCAACTCAGCCCCAGCATTTT. Translation: CASSYSNTGATQPQHF.